The 29 T cell receptor beta chains listed next were all sequenced from one sample in a study of blood T cell repertoires in COVID-19. TCRdb keeps only in-frame clones here, not all; method: immunoSEQ multiplex PCR. In the table there are about 170,000 clones, approximately 85% of which are singletons. Source material: peripheral blood. These receptors were taken from a man aged 55-75 years who had recovered from COVID-19.

The rearrangement uses TRBV4-1 and TRBJ2-7, with 7 nucleotides matching TRBD1. CDR3 size: 16 residues. The ends lost 5 bases at V and 1 base at J; junction bases unmatched: 11. The V gene's germline CDR1 is MGHRA and CDR2 YSYEKL. CDR3 amino acids: CASSETGERGSYEQYF. The DNA of the CDR3 is TGCGCCAGCAGCGAAACAGGGGAAAGAGGATCCTACGAGCAGTACTTC.

This clone has only one observation. The chain couples TRBV9 to TRBJ2-5; the D gene is possibly TRBD1 (6 bases). This CDR3 is 16 amino acids long. The germline gives CDR1 SGDLS, CDR2 YYNGEE. V lost 4 bases and J 5 bases, leaving 21 bases between the germline ends. The CDR3 region is CASSPPPGQEKETQYF. The CDR3 DNA is TGTGCCAGCAGCCCCCCCCCGGGACAAGAGAAGGAGACCCAGTACTTC.

This chain connects TRBV19 to TRBJ1-5; tentatively, D is TRBD1 (5 bases). This CDR3 spans 14 amino acids. V lost 4 bases and J lost 3, with 10 bases in between. Germline CDR1 LNHDA, CDR2 SQIVND (reference sequence). The CDR3 here is CASSTGFLNQPQHF. The CDR3 region has the DNA TGTGCCAGTAGTACAGGGTTTCTCAATCAGCCCCAGCATTTT.

This clone was recorded once. This chain connects TRBV6-1 to TRBJ2-7, with D uncertain. This CDR3 has 13 residues. V lost 3 bases to trimming and J lost 1 base, with 7 bases between them. Germline values: CDR1 MNHNS, CDR2 SASEGT. CDR3 protein: CASSEGSSYEQYF. The CDR3 DNA follows: TGTGCCAGCAGTGAGGGCAGTTCCTACGAGCAGTACTTC.

In this sample, this clone turned up once. The V and J genes are TRBV20-1 and TRBJ1-5; a possible D gene is TRBD1 (5 bases). The length of the CDR3 is 11 residues. Germline lookup yields CDR1 DFQATT and CDR2 SNEGSKA (reference sequence). The ends were cut back, 7 bases at V and 9 bases at J, with 13 bases in the middle. DNA for the CDR3: TGCAGTGTTCCGTTCGGGGGGCCCCAGCATTTT. Protein sequence: CSVPFGGPQHF.

The rearrangement uses TRBV4-3 and TRBJ2-3; 8 bases map to TRBD2. The CDR3 covers 16 residues. V shed 4 bases, J shed 6 bases, and the junction held 12 bases outside the gene matches. The V gene's germline CDR1 is LGHNA and CDR2 YSLEER. The CDR3 reads CASSRAPGGAFDTQYF. The CDR3 nucleotides read TGCGCCAGCAGCCGGGCCCCCGGGGGGGCCTTTGATACGCAGTATTTT.

The chain uses TRBV2 and TRBJ2-7; D is possibly TRBD2 (6 bases). Looked up from germline, CDR1 is SNHLY and CDR2 is FYNNEI. Trimming shortened V by 7 bases and J by 4 bases, and 11 bases separated the two germline ends. This CDR3 is built from 12 residues. The CDR3 sequence is CASNGGGYEQYF. CDR3 DNA: TGTGCCAGCAATGGCGGAGGGTACGAGCAGTACTTC.

The chain couples TRBV5-4 to TRBJ2-5; 11 nucleotides line up with TRBD2. V was pared by 7 bases and J by 3 bases, with 14 bases of the junction left unmatched. Germline values: CDR1 SGHNT, CDR2 YYREEE (reference sequence). This CDR3 comprises 17 residues. CDR3 sequence: CASRDGLAGGGEETQYF. CDR3 DNA: TGTGCCAGCCGCGACGGGCTAGCGGGGGGCGGGGAAGAGACCCAGTACTTC.

As regards this clone: One end of the junction fails to match germline, which may point to a read error. The chain links TRBV30 to TRBJ1-2; perhaps TRBD1 as D (6 bases). The CDR3 loop spans 12 amino acids. Germline V gene lookup returns CDR1 GTSNPN and CDR2 SVGIG (reference sequence). For the CDR3, the DNA is TGTGCCTGGAGTGTAGGCCTAATACAGGGTCCCTTC. It specifies CAWSVGLIQGPF. The variable domain in full, with the rest retrieved from reference TRBV30 and TRBJ1-2, is SQTIHQWPATLVQPVGSPLSLECTVEGTSNPNLYWYRQAAGRGLQLLFYSVGIGQISSEVPQNLSASRPQDRQFILSSKKLLLSDSGFYLCAWSVGLIQGPFGSGTRLTVV.

The genes are TRBV20-1 and TRBJ2-5; 8 bases agree with TRBD1. Losses at the gene ends were 6 bases for V and 5 bases for J; bases not matched to a gene: 2. This CDR3 spans 11 amino acids. CDR1 is DFQATT, CDR2 SNEGSKA, per germline (reference sequence). The CDR3 loop is CSAHRGETQYF. The CDR3 DNA follows: TGCAGTGCCCACAGGGGGGAGACCCAGTACTTC.

The CDR3 bases are TGTGCCAGCAGTGATGGGACAGGGAGAAACACCATATATTTT. Its translation is CASSDGTGRNTIYF. V usage is TRBV6-1 and J usage is TRBJ1-3, with 9 positions matching TRBD1. This CDR3 region has 14 residues. V lost 3 bases and J lost 5; bases outside the gene matches: 2. Germline assignment: CDR1 MNHNS and CDR2 SASEGT.

This chain joins TRBV30 and TRBJ1-5; D perhaps matches TRBD1 (5 bases). Germline V CDR1 and CDR2: GTSNPN, SVGIG (reference sequence). Trimming removed 2 bases at V and 4 bases at J, with 9 bases between. The CDR3 is 13 residues long. CDR3 loop: CAWSSAGNQPQHF. In nucleotides, the CDR3 is TGTGCCTGGAGTTCGGCAGGGAATCAGCCCCAGCATTTT.

V gene TRBV5-1 combines with J gene TRBJ2-7; the match to TRBD2 covers 9 bases. The V segment lost 3 bases and the J segment 2 bases; nucleotides outside the gene matches: 6. The CDR3 consists of 15 residues. Germline V gene sequence: CDR1 SGHRS, CDR2 YFSETQ. The CDR3 sequence is CASSSGTSIPYEQYF. The CDR3 DNA follows: TGCGCCAGCAGCTCCGGGACTAGCATCCCCTACGAGCAGTACTTC. The whole variable domain, remainder taken from reference TRBV5-1 and TRBJ2-7, is KAGVTQTPRYLIKTRGQQVTLSCSPISGHRSVSWYQQTPGQGLQFLFEYFSETQRNKGNFPGRFSGRQFSNSRSEMNVSTLELGDSALYLCASSSGTSIPYEQYFGPGTRLTVT.

J is TRBJ1-1 and V is TRBV30; possible D gene TRBD1, 5 bases. Trimming pared 3 bases from V and 7 bases from J, leaving 15 bases between. The CDR3 extends over 13 amino acids. Per the germline V gene, CDR1 is GTSNPN and CDR2 is SVGIG (reference sequence). The CDR3 nucleotides read TGTGCCTGGAGGACTGGGGGGGGGAATGAAGCTTTCTTT. Encoded protein: CAWRTGGGNEAFF.

The V call is TRBV10-3, the J call TRBJ1-3; TRBD1 is a possible D gene (6 bases). Trimming removed 0 bases at V and 2 bases at J, with 11 bases between. Germline V gene sequence: CDR1 ENHRY, CDR2 SYGVKD. This CDR3 region has 16 residues. The CDR3 is CAISESHGQTGNTIYF. The CDR3 bases are TGTGCCATCAGTGAGTCACACGGACAGACTGGAAACACCATATATTTT.

The rearrangement links TRBV5-4 to TRBJ2-7; possible D gene TRBD1, 6 bases. The V end was cut by 4 bases, the J end by 7 bases, with 12 bases between. The CDR3 is 12 residues long. Per the germline V gene, CDR1 is SGHNT and CDR2 is YYREEE (reference sequence). The CDR3 loop reads CASSPRTEEQYF. DNA for the CDR3: TGTGCCAGCAGCCCCCGGACAGAAGAGCAGTACTTC.

The chain links TRBV11-2 to TRBJ1-4, with 8 positions matching TRBD1. J lost 7 bases, V lost 2 bases, and 6 bases had no gene match. The germline CDR1 and CDR2 sequences are SGHAT and FQNNGV. The CDR3 is 15 amino acids. The CDR3 DNA reads as TGTGCCAGCAGCTTAAAGTCCGGACAGGGTGAAAAACTGTTTTTT. It encodes CASSLKSGQGEKLFF.

This chain uses TRBV27 with TRBJ1-2; 12 bases are a match to TRBD1. J gave up 6 bases and V 5 bases, and 4 bases lay outside the gene matches. Per the germline V gene, CDR1 is MNHEY and CDR2 is SMNVEV (reference sequence). The CDR3 runs 14 residues. CDR3 coding DNA: TGTGCCAGCAGTGGGGACAGGGGGCCGAATGGCTACACCTTC. It encodes CASSGDRGPNGYTF.

This chain connects TRBV9 to TRBJ1-2; D unclear. This CDR3 is built from 13 residues. Germline V gives CDR1 SGDLS, CDR2 YYNGEE. Deletions cut 7 bases from V and 5 bases from J, with 15 bases between. CDR3 sequence reads: CASAPRDYYGYTF. The CDR3 region has the DNA TGTGCCAGCGCCCCTCGAGATTATTATGGCTACACCTTC.

V is TRBV5-4 and J is TRBJ2-2; 7 nucleotides align to TRBD2. The CDR3 runs 16 residues. Trimming at V came to 0 bases and at J to 2 bases, leaving 4 bases not matched to a gene. CDR1 is SGHNT and CDR2 is YYREEE in the germline V gene (reference sequence). The chain's CDR3 is CASSLELAENTGELFF. The CDR3 nucleotides read TGTGCCAGCAGCTTGGAGCTAGCGGAAAACACCGGGGAGCTGTTTTTT.

As for this clone: A junction end diverges from the germline sequence, so it may reflect a read error. The rearrangement uses TRBV7-7 and TRBJ2-3; 10 positions match TRBD2. The CDR3 has 16 residues. Germline CDR1 reads SSHAT; CDR2 reads FNYEAQ (reference sequence). CDR3 DNA sequence: TGTGCTAGCAGCCCAAGACCAGCGGGGGGGGGTGATACGCAGTATTTT. Its protein product is CASSPRPAGGGDTQYF.

This chain connects TRBV6-5 to TRBJ2-7, with 7 bases matching TRBD1. CDR1 is MNHEY and CDR2 is SVGAGI in the germline V gene. This CDR3 has 13 residues. V dropped 8 bases and J dropped 2; count of bases not matched to a gene: 6. CDR3 sequence reads: CASGTGDPYEQYF. The DNA for the CDR3 is TGTGCCAGCGGCACAGGGGACCCCTACGAGCAGTACTTC.

The CDR3 loop reads CASSPTGADTGELFF. In DNA form, the CDR3 reads TGCGCCAGCAGCCCGACAGGGGCGGACACCGGGGAGCTGTTTTTT. This rearrangement joins TRBV5-1 to TRBJ2-2; TRBD1 aligns across 8 bases. Unmatched junction bases numbered 5, after V lost 4 bases and J lost 3 bases. Per germline, CDR1 SGHRS and CDR2 YFSETQ. The CDR3 totals 15 residues.

This chain joins TRBV7-9 and TRBJ1-3; D ambiguous. The length of the CDR3 is 14 residues. The V end was cut by 0 bases, the J end by 2 bases, with 5 bases between. The V gene's germline CDR1 is SEHNR and CDR2 FQNEAQ (reference sequence). CDR3 protein: CASSLAGTGNTIYF. The CDR3 DNA follows: TGTGCCAGCAGCTTAGCCGGGACTGGAAACACCATATATTTT. The full variable domain, with the rest looked up from reference TRBV7-9 and TRBJ1-3, is DTGVSQNPRHKITKRGQNVTFRCDPISEHNRLYWYRQTLGQGPEFLTYFQNEAQLEKSRLLSDRFSAERPKGSFSTLEIQRTEQGDSAMYLCASSLAGTGNTIYFGEGSWLTVV.

This sequence joins TRBV19 and TRBJ1-1, with 8 bases fitting TRBD1. The CDR3 is 14 residues long. Germline V lookup: CDR1 LNHDA, CDR2 SQIVND (reference sequence). V shed 5 bases, J shed 6 bases, and the junction held 8 bases outside the gene matches. The CDR3 sequence: CASSGQGSVAEAFF. Written as DNA, the CDR3 is TGTGCCAGTAGTGGACAGGGTAGTGTGGCTGAAGCTTTCTTT.

This clone is a singleton in its sample. The chain couples TRBV27 to TRBJ1-6; D gene unclear. V lost 6 bases and J 0 bases, leaving 18 bases between the germline ends. The CDR3 totals 18 residues. In germline, CDR1 is MNHEY, CDR2 SMNVEV (reference sequence). Written as DNA, the CDR3 is TGTGCCAGCAGAGCCGGGAAAGGCATACCCTCCTATAATTCACCCCTCCACTTT. Amino acids: CASRAGKGIPSYNSPLHF.

The chain combines TRBV2 with TRBJ1-1, with 8 positions matching TRBD1. The CDR3 totals 17 residues. From germline, CDR1 is SNHLY and CDR2 FYNNEI. V was clipped by 6 bases and J by 2 bases; unmatched bases: 14. For the CDR3, the DNA is TGTGCCAGCAGGAGTACCCCCCTCGACAGGGGTAACACTGAAGCTTTCTTT. This codes for CASRSTPLDRGNTEAFF. The full variable domain, its missing parts supplied by reference TRBV2 and TRBJ1-1, is EPEVTQTPSHQVTQMGQEVILRCVPISNHLYFYWYRQILGQKVEFLVSFYNNEISEKSEIFDDQFSVERPDGSNFTLKIRSTKLEDSAMYFCASRSTPLDRGNTEAFFGQGTRLTVV.

The chain employs TRBV7-6 and TRBJ2-2; D is possibly TRBD2 (6 bases). Germline-derived CDR1 and CDR2 are SGHVS and FNYEAQ. This CDR3 has 16 residues. V lost 1 base, J lost 7 bases, and 16 bases lay in between. DNA of the CDR3: TGTGCCAGCAGCTTAGGGGCGATTTCCGGGGGCGGGGAGCTGTTTTTT. The encoded protein is CASSLGAISGGGELFF.

This chain links TRBV6-5 with TRBJ1-1; tentatively, D is TRBD1 (5 bases). Germline CDR1 MNHEY, CDR2 SVGAGI. The V gene lost 6 bases and the J gene lost 1 base, with 9 bases spanning the gap. The CDR3 length is 13 residues. CDR3 residues: CASRSRGNTEAFF. The CDR3 coding sequence is TGTGCCAGCAGATCAAGGGGGAACACTGAAGCTTTCTTT.